Listed below are T cell receptor beta chains from one sample, sequenced in a study of cytomegalovirus exposure and HLA in healthy donors. Assay used: immunoSEQ multiplex PCR; TCRdb lists only in-frame clones, some missing. In total, the table holds 140,000 or so clones. The sequenced sample was PBMCs. These receptors were taken from a male donor in good health and CMV-seronegative. CDR3s include the opening cysteine and the closing phenylalanine or tryptophan. D genes are given only for firm matches.

>TRBJ2-5|NA|TRBV6-5|14
CASSYGQTGETQYF
TGTGCCAGCAGTTACGGCCAAACAGGGGAGACCCAGTACTTC
>TRBJ1-5|NA|TRBV7-2|17
CASSLVPAGLGNQPQHF
TGTGCCAGCAGCTTAGTCCCAGCCGGGTTGGGCAATCAGCCCCAGCATTTT
>TRBJ2-7|NA|TRBV7-8|11
CASSDSPEQYF
TGTGCCAGCAGCGACAGTCCCGAGCAGTACTTC
>TRBJ1-1|NA|TRBV7-9|12
CASSLDLTEAFF
TGTGCCAGCAGCTTAGATCTCACTGAAGCTTTCTTT
>TRBJ1-2|NA|TRBV4-3|17
CASSQDREGAANYGYTF
TGCGCCAGCAGCCAAGATAGGGAGGGCGCGGCTAACTATGGCTACACCTTC
>TRBJ2-2|NA|TRBV19|16
CASSIDLISRAGELFF
TGTGCCAGTAGTATAGACCTCATATCTAGAGCCGGGGAGCTGTTTTTT
>TRBJ2-3|TRBD1|TRBV5-6|14
CASSWDRSTDTQYF
TGTGCCAGCAGCTGGGACAGGTCCACAGATACGCAGTATTTT
>TRBJ1-1|NA|TRBV28|16
CASSSHYRVMNTEAFF
TGTGCCAGCAGTTCCCACTACAGGGTTATGAACACTGAAGCTTTCTTT
>TRBJ1-1|NA|TRBV19|12
CASRGEGTEAFF
TGTGCCAGTAGAGGGGAGGGGACTGAAGCTTTCTTT
>TRBJ2-7|NA|TRBV15|15
CATSRERGKHYEQYF
TGTGCCACCAGCAGAGAACGGGGAAAGCACTACGAGCAGTACTTC
>TRBJ1-1|TRBD1|TRBV9|15
CASSDGQGGNTEAFF
TGTGCCAGCAGCGACGGACAGGGAGGGAACACTGAAGCTTTCTTT
>TRBJ1-5|NA|TRBV7-9|15
CASSLAQGINQPQHF
TGTGCCAGCAGCTTAGCCCAGGGGATCAATCAGCCCCAGCATTTT
>TRBJ2-5|TRBD2|TRBV7-2|15
CASSLVPTSGETQYF
TGTGCCAGCAGCTTAGTTCCGACTAGCGGGGAGACCCAGTACTTC
>TRBJ1-1|NA|TRBV30|12
CAWSKGDTEAFF
TGTGCCTGGAGTAAAGGGGACACTGAAGCTTTCTTT
>TRBJ2-5|NA|TRBV25-1|15
CASSEYRGGEETQYF
TGTGCCAGCAGTGAATATAGAGGGGGTGAGGAGACCCAGTACTTC
>TRBJ1-2|TRBD1|TRBV5-5|12
CASSPGGWGYTF
TGTGCCAGCAGCCCAGGGGGCTGGGGCTACACCTTC
>TRBJ1-2|NA|TRBV15|12
CATSRDAYGYTF
TGTGCCACCAGCAGAGACGCGTATGGCTACACCTTC
>TRBJ2-7|TRBD2|TRBV10-3|14
CAISVNRGDYEQYF
TGTGCCATCAGTGTTAACCGGGGGGACTACGAGCAGTACTTC
>TRBJ2-7|TRBD2|TRBV19|15
CASSMASGDSYEQYF
TGTGCCAGTAGTATGGCTAGCGGGGACTCCTACGAGCAGTACTTC
>TRBJ1-3|TRBD1|TRBV13|15
CASGTGASSGNTIYF
TGTGCCAGCGGGACAGGGGCGAGCTCTGGAAACACCATATATTTT
>TRBJ2-2|TRBD1|TRBV7-9|15
CASSLGTGQAGELFF
TGTGCCAGCAGCTTAGGGACAGGCCAAGCCGGGGAGCTGTTTTTT
>TRBJ2-7|NA|TRBV9|14
CASSVGDIHYEQYF
TGTGCCAGCAGCGTAGGTGACATCCACTACGAGCAGTACTTC
>TRBJ1-5|NA|TRBV5-6|15
CASSLRDRSNQPQHF
TGTGCCAGCAGCTTGCGAGACAGGAGCAATCAGCCCCAGCATTTT
>TRBJ1-2|TRBD1|TRBV27|15
CASGPGTGGEYGYTF
TGTGCCAGCGGCCCAGGGACAGGGGGCGAGTATGGCTACACCTTC
>TRBJ1-5|NA|TRBV5-1|15
CASSSTGLSNQPQHF
TGCGCCAGCAGCTCAACAGGGCTGAGCAATCAGCCCCAGCATTTT
>TRBJ1-2|NA|TRBV5-6|14
CASSFGDFPGGYTF
TGTGCCAGCAGCTTCGGGGACTTCCCTGGCGGCTACACCTTC
>TRBJ1-1|NA|TRBV7-2|13
CASSFLQGSEAFF
TGTGCCAGCAGCTTTTTACAGGGTAGTGAAGCTTTCTTT
>TRBJ1-5|NA|TRBV4-3|17
CASSQEWGGPSNQPQHF
TGCGCCAGCAGCCAAGAGTGGGGGGGGCCAAGCAATCAGCCCCAGCATTTT
>TRBJ2-3|NA|TRBV18|15
CASSPGSGSTDTQYF
TGTGCCAGCTCCCCCGGGAGCGGTAGCACAGATACGCAGTATTTT
>TRBJ1-2|NA|TRBV27|11
CASSQGLGYTF
TGTGCCAGCAGCCAGGGTCTTGGCTACACCTTC
>TRBJ2-3|NA|TRBV29-1|11
CSVDPADTQYF
TGCAGCGTTGATCCCGCAGATACGCAGTATTTT
>TRBJ1-5|NA|TRBV6-1|11
CASSDFLPQHF
TGTGCCAGCAGTGATTTTCTGCCCCAGCATTTT
>TRBJ1-2|NA|TRBV5-1|15
CASSRFTTGPYGYTF
TGCGCCAGCAGCCGATTCACCACAGGGCCCTATGGCTACACCTTC
>TRBJ2-1|NA|TRBV27|13
CASSLGGLREQFF
TGTGCCAGCAGTTTAGGCGGCCTGCGTGAGCAGTTCTTC
>TRBJ2-2|TRBD2|TRBV9|15
CASKSGGSNTGELFF
TGTGCCAGCAAGAGCGGGGGCTCGAACACCGGGGAGCTGTTTTTT
>TRBJ2-7|TRBD2|TRBV5-1|14
CASSQGLAGGEQYF
TGCGCCAGCAGCCAGGGACTAGCGGGAGGCGAGCAGTACTTC
>TRBJ1-1|NA|TRBV2|13
CANRGEMNTEAFF
TGTGCCAACCGGGGGGAGATGAACACTGAAGCTTTCTTT
>TRBJ2-1|TRBD2|TRBV19|15
CASSPRLAVYNEQFF
TGTGCCAGTAGTCCCCGTCTAGCGGTCTACAATGAGCAGTTCTTC
>TRBJ2-5|TRBD1|TRBV30|13
CAWSTGRGETQYF
TGTGCCTGGAGTACCGGCAGGGGGGAGACCCAGTACTTC
>TRBJ2-1|TRBD2|TRBV30|14
CAWSPLAGHNEQFF
TGTGCCTGGAGTCCCCTAGCGGGCCACAATGAGCAGTTCTTC
>TRBJ2-5|TRBD2|TRBV11-3|16
CASSLAGQAGEETQYF
TGTGCCAGCAGCTTAGCTGGGCAGGCGGGAGAAGAGACCCAGTACTTC
>TRBJ1-3|NA|TRBV28|14
CASRSQGSGNTIYF
TGTGCCAGCAGATCTCAGGGCTCTGGAAACACCATATATTTT
>TRBJ1-2|TRBD1|TRBV2|15
CASSVDRISVYGYTF
TGTGCCAGCAGTGTGGACAGGATAAGCGTTTATGGCTACACCTTC
>TRBJ1-1|NA|TRBV9|13
CASSVRPGTEAFF
TGTGCCAGCAGCGTAAGGCCGGGAACTGAAGCTTTCTTT
>TRBJ1-5|NA|TRBV27|12
CASSLGGQPQHF
TGTGCCAGCAGTTTGGGAGGTCAGCCCCAGCATTTT
>TRBJ2-7|NA|TRBV7-9|13
CASSSNSAYEQYF
TGTGCCAGCAGCTCAAACTCTGCCTACGAGCAGTACTTC
>TRBJ1-5|NA|TRBV7-2|14
CASSLGPGIQPQHF
TGTGCCAGCAGCTTAGGCCCGGGAATCCAGCCCCAGCATTTT
>TRBJ2-2|NA|TRBV28|12
CAFGTDTGELFF
TGTGCATTTGGCACCGACACCGGGGAGCTGTTTTTT
>TRBJ1-3|TRBD1|TRBV5-4|17
CASSTGDRGGSGNTIYF
TGTGCCAGCAGCACGGGCGACAGGGGAGGGTCTGGAAACACCATATATTTT
>TRBJ1-1|NA|TRBV6-5|14
CASSYDGGSTEAFF
TGTGCCAGCAGTTACGACGGGGGAAGCACTGAAGCTTTCTTT
>TRBJ2-7|TRBD2|TRBV5-6|15
CASSTLGTSSYEQYF
TGTGCCAGCAGTACTCTGGGGACTAGCTCCTACGAGCAGTACTTC